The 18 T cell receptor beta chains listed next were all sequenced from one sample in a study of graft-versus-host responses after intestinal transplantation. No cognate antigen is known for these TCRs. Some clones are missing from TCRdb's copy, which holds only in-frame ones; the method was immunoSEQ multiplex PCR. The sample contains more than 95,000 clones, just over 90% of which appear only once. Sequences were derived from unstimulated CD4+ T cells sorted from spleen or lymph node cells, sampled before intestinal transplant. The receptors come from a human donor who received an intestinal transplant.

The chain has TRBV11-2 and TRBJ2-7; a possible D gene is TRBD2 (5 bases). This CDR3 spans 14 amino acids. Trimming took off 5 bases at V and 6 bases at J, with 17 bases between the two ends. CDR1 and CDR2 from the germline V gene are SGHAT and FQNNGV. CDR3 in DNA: TGTGCCAGCAGCCCCGCCCTCACTAGTGTCGAGCAGTACTTC. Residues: CASSPALTSVEQYF.

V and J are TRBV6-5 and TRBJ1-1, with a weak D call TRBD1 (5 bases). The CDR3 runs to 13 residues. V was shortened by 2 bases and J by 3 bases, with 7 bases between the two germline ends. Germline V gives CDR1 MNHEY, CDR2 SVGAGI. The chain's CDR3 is CASSYKGHTEAFF. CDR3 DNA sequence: TGTGCCAGCAGTTACAAGGGGCACACTGAAGCTTTCTTT.

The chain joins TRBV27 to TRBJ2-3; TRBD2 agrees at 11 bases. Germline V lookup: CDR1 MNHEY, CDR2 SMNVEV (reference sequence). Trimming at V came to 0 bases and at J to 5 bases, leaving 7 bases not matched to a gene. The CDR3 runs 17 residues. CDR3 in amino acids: CASSLSVAGGPQDTQYF. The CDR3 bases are TGTGCCAGCAGTTTATCGGTAGCGGGAGGGCCACAAGATACGCAGTATTTT.

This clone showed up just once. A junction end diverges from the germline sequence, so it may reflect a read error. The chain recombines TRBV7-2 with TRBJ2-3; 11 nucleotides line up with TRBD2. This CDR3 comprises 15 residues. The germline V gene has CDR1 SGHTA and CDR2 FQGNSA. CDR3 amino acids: CASSLAGGTTDTQYF. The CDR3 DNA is TGTGCCAGCAGCCTAGCGGGGGGAACCACAGATACGCAGTATTTT. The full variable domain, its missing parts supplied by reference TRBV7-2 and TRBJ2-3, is GAGVSQSPSNKVTEKGKDVELRCDPISGHTALYWYRQSLGQGLEFLIYFQGNSAPDKSGLPSDRFSAERTGGSVSTLTIQRTQQEDSAVYLCASSLAGGTTDTQYFGPGTRLTVL.

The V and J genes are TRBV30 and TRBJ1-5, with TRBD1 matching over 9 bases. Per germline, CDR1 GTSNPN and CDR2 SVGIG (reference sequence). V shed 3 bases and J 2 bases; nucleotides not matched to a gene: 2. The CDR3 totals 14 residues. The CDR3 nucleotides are TGTGCCTGGAGGGGACAGGGAGGCAATCAGCCCCAGCATTTT. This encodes CAWRGQGGNQPQHF.

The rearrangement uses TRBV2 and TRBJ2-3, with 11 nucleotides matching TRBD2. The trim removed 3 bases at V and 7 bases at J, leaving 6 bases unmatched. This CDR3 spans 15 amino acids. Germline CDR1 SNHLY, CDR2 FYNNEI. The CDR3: CASSDMASGGYTQYF. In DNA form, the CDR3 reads TGTGCCAGCAGTGATATGGCTAGCGGGGGGTATACGCAGTATTTT.

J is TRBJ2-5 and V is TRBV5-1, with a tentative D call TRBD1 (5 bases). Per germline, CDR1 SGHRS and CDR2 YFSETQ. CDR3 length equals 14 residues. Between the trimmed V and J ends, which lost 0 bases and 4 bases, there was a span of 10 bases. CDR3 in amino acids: CASSLDRSVETQYF. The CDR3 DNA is TGCGCCAGCAGCTTGGACAGGTCCGTAGAGACCCAGTACTTC.

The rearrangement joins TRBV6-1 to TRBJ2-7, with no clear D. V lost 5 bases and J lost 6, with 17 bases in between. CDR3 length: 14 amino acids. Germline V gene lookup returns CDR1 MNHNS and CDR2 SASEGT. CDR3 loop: CASSRALGAAEQYF. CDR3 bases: TGTGCCAGCAGTCGCGCTCTAGGAGCTGCCGAGCAGTACTTC.

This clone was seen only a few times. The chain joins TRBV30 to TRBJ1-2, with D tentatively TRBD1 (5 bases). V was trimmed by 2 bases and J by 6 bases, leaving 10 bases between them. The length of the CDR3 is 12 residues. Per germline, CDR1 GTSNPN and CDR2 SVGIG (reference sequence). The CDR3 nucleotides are TGTGCCTGGAGTCTCGGACAAGATGGCTACACCTTC. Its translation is CAWSLGQDGYTF.

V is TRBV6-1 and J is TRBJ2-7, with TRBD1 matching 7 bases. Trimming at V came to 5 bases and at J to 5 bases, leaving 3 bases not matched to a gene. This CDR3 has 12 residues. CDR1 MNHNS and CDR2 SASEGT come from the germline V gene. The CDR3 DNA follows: TGTGCCAGCAGTCGACAGGGCCACGAGCAGTACTTC. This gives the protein CASSRQGHEQYF.

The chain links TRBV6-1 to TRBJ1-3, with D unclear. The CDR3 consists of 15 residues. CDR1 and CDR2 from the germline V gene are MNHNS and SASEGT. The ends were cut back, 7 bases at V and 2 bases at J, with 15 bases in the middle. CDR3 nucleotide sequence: TGTGCCAGCACCTCGAAGGGAGGGACTGGAAACACCATATATTTT. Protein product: CASTSKGGTGNTIYF.

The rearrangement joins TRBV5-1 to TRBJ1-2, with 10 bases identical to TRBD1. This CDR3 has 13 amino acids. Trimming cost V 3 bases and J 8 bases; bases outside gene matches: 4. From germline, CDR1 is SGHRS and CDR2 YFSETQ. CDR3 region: CASSWDRGWGYTF. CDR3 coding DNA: TGCGCCAGCAGCTGGGACAGGGGTTGGGGCTACACCTTC.

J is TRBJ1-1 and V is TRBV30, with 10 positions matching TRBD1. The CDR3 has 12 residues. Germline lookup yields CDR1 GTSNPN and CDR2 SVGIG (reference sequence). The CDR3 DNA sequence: TGTGCGATTGACAGGGGGCAGTCTGAAGCTTTCTTT. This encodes CAIDRGQSEAFF.

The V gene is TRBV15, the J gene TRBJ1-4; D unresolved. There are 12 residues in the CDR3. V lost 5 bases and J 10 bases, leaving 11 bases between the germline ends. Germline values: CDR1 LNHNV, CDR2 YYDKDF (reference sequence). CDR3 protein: CATSLGTGKLFF. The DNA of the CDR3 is TGTGCCACCAGCTTAGGTACGGGAAAACTGTTTTTT.

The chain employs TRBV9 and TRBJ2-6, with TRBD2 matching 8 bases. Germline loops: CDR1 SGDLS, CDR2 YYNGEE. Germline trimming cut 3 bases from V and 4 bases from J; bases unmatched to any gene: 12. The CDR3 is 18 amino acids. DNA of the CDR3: TGTGCCAGCAGCGATAGCCCTACAGGGACTAGGGGGGCCAACGTCCTGACTTTC. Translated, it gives CASSDSPTGTRGANVLTF.

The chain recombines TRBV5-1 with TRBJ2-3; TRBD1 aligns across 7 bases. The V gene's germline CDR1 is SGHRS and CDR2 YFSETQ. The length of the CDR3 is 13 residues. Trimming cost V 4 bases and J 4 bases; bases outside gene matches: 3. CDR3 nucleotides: TGCGCCAGCAGCCGGCAGGGGGCAGATACGCAGTATTTT. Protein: CASSRQGADTQYF.

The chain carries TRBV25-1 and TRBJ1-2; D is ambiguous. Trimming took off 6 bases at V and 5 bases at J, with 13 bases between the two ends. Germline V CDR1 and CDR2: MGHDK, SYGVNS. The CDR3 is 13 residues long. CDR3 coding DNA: TGTGCCAGCAGAGAGGAGGGCTGGTATGGCTACACCTTC. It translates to CASREEGWYGYTF.

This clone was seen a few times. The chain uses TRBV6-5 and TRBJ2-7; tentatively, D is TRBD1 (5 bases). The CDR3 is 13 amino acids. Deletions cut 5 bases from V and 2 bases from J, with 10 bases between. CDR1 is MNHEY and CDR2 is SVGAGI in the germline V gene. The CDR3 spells CASSRTPTYEQYF. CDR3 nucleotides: TGTGCCAGCAGTCGGACACCGACCTACGAGCAGTACTTC.